This T cell receptor (beta chain) stems from a study of shared clonotypes between healthy human individuals. Study findings and constraints: Unshared clonotypes carried lower generation probabilities than those common to all four donors.

Here immunoSEQ multiplex PCR was the method, and the copy in TCRdb shows in-frame clones only, minus some. The table shows almost 750,000 clones, with approximately 77% occurring only once. Remarks on this clone: The antigen remains undetermined.

Trimming removed 5 bases from V and 4 bases from J; junction bases left unmatched: 6. The CDR3 consists of 15 residues. CDR1 and CDR2 (germline): MNHNY, SVGAGI (reference sequence). The origin of this receptor is a woman aged 30 to 39 in good health. V is TRBV6-6 and J is TRBJ2-3; 10 positions agree with TRBD2. Sequenced: memory CD4+ T cells sorted from blood. The subset was: CD45RA-negative fraction. CDR3 loop: CASSSPSGSADTQYF. In DNA, the CDR3 is TGTGCCAGCAGTAGCCCTAGCGGGAGTGCAGATACGCAGTATTTT.